Shown below are 21 T cell receptor beta chains from a single sample sequenced in a study of blood T cell repertoires in COVID-19. Using immunoSEQ multiplex PCR, the repertoire was profiled, and TCRdb retains in-frame clones only, with some absent. The table has roughly 300,000 clones, over 75% seen once; the top ten hold less than 15%. Source material: peripheral blood. The receptor source for this set is a human donor in a cohort sampled during active COVID-19.

The chain employs TRBV28 and TRBJ1-2, with D unresolved. The CDR3 loop spans 13 amino acids. Germline V gives CDR1 MDHEN, CDR2 SYDVKM. V dropped 2 bases and J dropped 4 bases, with 8 bases sitting between them. The CDR3 nucleotides are TGTGCCAGCAGTTTAAAAGGGAGCTATGGCTACACCTTC. The encoded protein is CASSLKGSYGYTF.

The rearrangement links TRBV14 to TRBJ2-7, with TRBD2 matching over 11 bases. Germline V gene data show CDR1 as SGHDN and CDR2 as FVKESK. This CDR3 region has 15 residues. V shed 4 bases, J shed 0 bases, and the junction held 2 bases outside the gene matches. The CDR3, as DNA: TGTGCCAGCAGCCCGGGACTAGCGGCCTCCTACGAGCAGTACTTC. Its protein product is CASSPGLAASYEQYF.

The V call is TRBV6-5, the J call TRBJ1-1; tentative D call: TRBD1 (5 bases). The CDR3 is made up of 14 amino acids. V lost 7 bases to trimming and J lost 6 bases, with 18 bases between them. Looked up from germline, CDR1 is MNHEY and CDR2 is SVGAGI. The CDR3 nucleotides are TGTGCCAGCACCCGAACCAGGGTCAGCCCTGAAGCTTTCTTT. It codes for CASTRTRVSPEAFF.

A remark on this clone: Other nucleotide sequences from this sample produce the same CDR3. The chain recombines TRBV30 with TRBJ1-5, with D perhaps TRBD1 (6 bases). The CDR3 contains 13 residues. With 0 bases removed from V and 4 bases from J, the gap between germline ends came to 7 bases. Looked up from germline, CDR1 is GTSNPN and CDR2 is SVGIG (reference sequence). The chain's CDR3 is CAWSVQGNQPQHF. The CDR3, as DNA: TGTGCCTGGAGTGTACAGGGAAATCAGCCCCAGCATTTT.

The chain recombines TRBV6-2 or TRBV6-3 with TRBJ2-5, with a weak D call TRBD1 (7 bases). This CDR3 contains 16 residues. The germline gives CDR1 MNHEY, CDR2 SVGEGT. The V and J ends lost 4 bases and 4 bases respectively, with 19 bases between them. The CDR3 bases are TGTGCCAGCAGTTGGGGCTCAGGGGGGCGAGGAGAGACCCAGTACTTC. Amino acids: CASSWGSGGRGETQYF.

This clone was recorded a few times. V gene TRBV6-1 combines with J gene TRBJ2-7; TRBD2 agrees at 15 bases. Germline lookup yields CDR1 MNHNS and CDR2 SASEGT. J was trimmed by 5 bases and V by 4 bases; bases with no gene match: 12. The CDR3 runs to 18 residues. The CDR3 DNA is TGTGCCAGCAGTGGACGCACCGGGACTAGCGGGAGGAGGAACGAGCAGTACTTC. Translating it yields CASSGRTGTSGRRNEQYF.

V is TRBV11-2 and J is TRBJ1-1, with D possibly being TRBD1 (6 bases). Trimming took 3 bases from V and 8 from J, leaving 13 bases between them. Germline CDR1 SGHAT, CDR2 FQNNGV. The CDR3 consists of 13 residues. In DNA, the CDR3 is TGTGCCAGCAGCTTCATAGGGGGACGGGAAGCTTTCTTT. Protein product: CASSFIGGREAFF.

This chain uses TRBV18 with TRBJ2-3; 8 nucleotides line up with TRBD1. CDR1 is KGHSH and CDR2 is LQKENI in the germline V gene. CDR3 length equals 14 residues. J was trimmed by 7 bases and V by 6 bases; bases with no gene match: 9. As DNA, the CDR3 is TGTGCCAGCTCGTCCTTAGACAGGGGACATACGCAGTATTTT. Its translation: CASSSLDRGHTQYF.

The chain combines TRBV18 with TRBJ2-1, with D possibly matching TRBD2 (5 bases). The length of the CDR3 is 15 residues. CDR1 is KGHSH and CDR2 is LQKENI in the germline V gene. Trimming cost V 3 bases and J 1 base, with 10 bases left between them. The CDR3 nucleotides are TGTGCCAGCTCACCTTACCGGGATTCCTACAATGAGCAGTTCTTC. Protein: CASSPYRDSYNEQFF.

This clone was detected only once. The chain carries TRBV3-1 (or the pseudogene TRBV3-2) and TRBJ2-3; D may be TRBD2 (5 bases). From germline, CDR1 is LGHDT and CDR2 YNNKEL (reference sequence). There are 16 residues in the CDR3. Trimming cost V 1 base and J 4 bases, with 15 bases left between them. DNA for the CDR3: TGTGCCAGCAGCCAAGTTAGGCTAGCCCGACCAGATACGCAGTATTTT. Amino acid sequence: CASSQVRLARPDTQYF.

The chain is built from TRBV18 and TRBJ2-1; the match to TRBD1 covers 7 bases. CDR3 length: 15 residues. The V gene's germline CDR1 is KGHSH and CDR2 LQKENI. The J segment lost 6 bases and the V segment lost 5 bases, leaving 10 bases of the junction unmatched. The CDR3 loop is CASSSGIQGTNEQFF. The DNA of the CDR3 is TGTGCCAGCTCATCAGGGATACAGGGGACCAATGAGCAGTTCTTC.

This clone came up once. The chain has TRBV18 and TRBJ1-1, with a tentative D call TRBD1 (5 bases). Trimming pared 10 bases from V and 0 bases from J, leaving 12 bases between. This CDR3 region has 13 residues. Looked up from germline, CDR1 is KGHSH and CDR2 is LQKENI. The DNA for the CDR3 is TGTGCCACCCTCGACAGAATGAACACTGAAGCTTTCTTT. Protein sequence: CATLDRMNTEAFF.

The gene calls are TRBV9 and TRBJ1-2; no clear D. With 0 bases removed from V and 0 bases from J, the gap between germline ends came to 9 bases. CDR1 and CDR2 from the germline V gene are SGDLS and YYNGEE. The CDR3 loop spans 15 amino acids. The DNA for the CDR3 is TGTGCCAGCAGCGTAGGAGACCTAGCTAACTATGGCTACACCTTC. It codes for CASSVGDLANYGYTF.

The chain employs TRBV2 and TRBJ2-2, with D possibly matching TRBD2 (6 bases). V lost 10 bases, J lost 7 bases, and 22 bases lay in between. This CDR3 is 15 amino acids long. CDR1 and CDR2 from the germline V gene are SNHLY and FYNNEI. CDR3 DNA: TGTGCCACCCTCCGGGGAGGAAGTGTCATCGGGGAGCTGTTTTTT. Protein product: CATLRGGSVIGELFF.

This sequence joins TRBV29-1 and TRBJ2-7; 7 nucleotides match TRBD1. Germline V lookup: CDR1 SQVTM, CDR2 ANQGSEA. The ends lost 1 base at V and 4 bases at J; junction bases unmatched: 10. The CDR3 has 15 residues. The CDR3 is CSVEGDSDPGYEQYF. CDR3 bases: TGCAGCGTTGAAGGGGACAGCGATCCGGGATACGAGCAGTACTTC.

The chain combines TRBV10-3 with TRBJ1-1; D is perhaps TRBD1 (6 bases). The ends were cut back, 5 bases at V and 1 base at J, with 20 bases in the middle. The CDR3 is 17 amino acids. Per germline, CDR1 ENHRY and CDR2 SYGVKD. The CDR3 protein is CAISLLYLNRENTEAFF. CDR3 in DNA: TGTGCCATCAGTTTACTCTACCTTAACAGGGAGAACACTGAAGCTTTCTTT.

This chain links TRBV7-3 with TRBJ2-3, with 9 bases identical to TRBD2. Trimming cost V 7 bases and J 6 bases; bases outside gene matches: 11. The CDR3 covers 15 residues. Germline CDR1 SGHTA, CDR2 FQGTGA. CDR3 coding DNA: TGTGCCAGCACCCCAACTGGCGGGAGGGCGGATACGCAGTATTTT. Its translation is CASTPTGGRADTQYF.

The chain links TRBV5-1 to TRBJ2-7; 7 bases match TRBD1. Germline CDR1 is SGHRS and CDR2 is YFSETQ. The V and J ends lost 4 bases and 2 bases, in that order; junction bases with no gene match: 3. The CDR3 is 13 amino acids. The CDR3 loop reads CASSRGQTYEQYF. The DNA for the CDR3 is TGCGCCAGCAGCAGGGGACAGACCTACGAGCAGTACTTC.

The V and J genes are TRBV19 and TRBJ1-1; 8 bases align to TRBD1. This CDR3 spans 15 amino acids. The junction had 7 bases not matched to a gene; V was cut back by 3 bases and J by 4 bases. CDR1 LNHDA and CDR2 SQIVND come from the germline V gene (reference sequence). The CDR3 DNA is TGTGCCAGTAGTATCAACAGGGGGATGAGCACTGAAGCTTTCTTT. Protein: CASSINRGMSTEAFF.

V is TRBV28 and J is TRBJ1-4; D uncertain. The V end lost 1 base, the J end lost 4 bases, and 7 bases lay between the germline ends. This CDR3 is built from 14 residues. Germline lookup yields CDR1 MDHEN and CDR2 SYDVKM. Written as DNA, the CDR3 is TGTGCCAGCAGTTTATCTCCTATTAATGAAAAACTGTTTTTT. Residues: CASSLSPINEKLFF.

The chain joins TRBV28 to TRBJ2-7; TRBD2 might be the D (6 bases). Germline V gene data show CDR1 as MDHEN and CDR2 as SYDVKM. Trimming removed 3 bases from V and 4 bases from J, with 10 bases in between. The CDR3 covers 13 residues. The CDR3 reads CASSFSGNYEQYF. DNA for the CDR3: TGTGCCAGCAGTTTTAGCGGAAATTACGAGCAGTACTTC. The full variable domain, its missing parts supplied by reference TRBV28 and TRBJ2-7, is DVKVTQSSRYLVKRTGEKVFLECVQDMDHENMFWYRQDPGLGLRLIYFSYDVKMKEKGDIPEGYSVSREKKERFSLILESASTNQTSMYLCASSFSGNYEQYFGPGTRLTVT.